This entry lists 30 T cell receptor beta chains sequenced from one sample in a study of OX40 agonist ivuxolimab in advanced cancers. This table comes from immunoSEQ multiplex PCR, and its TCRdb copy is limited to in-frame clones, with some not included. This sample has about 52,000 clones; roughly nine tenths occur once, and the top ten carry 11% to 15%. This specimen was CD4+ or CD8+ T cells sorted from blood, taken in a trial of the OX40 agonist ivuxolimab. The receptors derive from an adult with an advanced solid tumor such as melanoma, head and neck, liver or kidney cancer.

The chain carries TRBV4-2 and TRBJ1-3; no clear D gene. CDR1 is LGHNA, CDR2 YNFKEQ, per germline. The CDR3 totals 13 residues. Trimming removed 1 base from V and 2 bases from J, with 3 bases in between. This CDR3 reads CASSQGAGNTIYF. The CDR3, as DNA: TGTGCCAGCAGCCAAGGAGCTGGAAACACCATATATTTT.

The chain links TRBV5-4 to TRBJ2-5; 8 positions match TRBD1. CDR3 size: 17 residues. V shed 0 bases and J 2 bases; nucleotides not matched to a gene: 9. In germline, CDR1 is SGHNT, CDR2 YYREEE (reference sequence). CDR3 sequence (DNA): TGTGCCAGCAGCTTGGGCAGGGGGCCACCCATTCAAGAGACCCAGTACTTC. This sequence encodes CASSLGRGPPIQETQYF.

The chain joins TRBV7-3 to TRBJ1-2, with 7 bases matching TRBD1. V was pared by 2 bases and J by 4 bases, with 4 bases of the junction left unmatched. The germline V gene encodes CDR1 SGHTA and CDR2 FQGTGA. This CDR3 is 14 amino acids long. CDR3 nucleotide sequence: TGTGCCAGCAGCTTAGGACAGGAGGGCTATGGCTACACCTTC. Its translation: CASSLGQEGYGYTF.

The chain links TRBV4-1 to TRBJ1-1; tentatively, D is TRBD1 (6 bases). This CDR3 comprises 14 residues. The germline V gene has CDR1 MGHRA and CDR2 YSYEKL. V was shortened by 1 base and J by 11 bases, with 17 bases between the two germline ends. The CDR3 sequence is CASSQGDRGSSAFF. CDR3 DNA sequence: TGCGCCAGCAGCCAAGGGGATAGGGGGTCGTCGGCTTTCTTT.

The CDR3 nucleotides are TGTGCCAGCAGTTACTCAAGTCGGCTCGGGGATAGACTGTTTTTT. It is translated as CASSYSSRLGDRLFF. V usage is TRBV6-5 and J usage is TRBJ1-4; D not certain. Deletions cut 0 bases from V and 13 bases from J, with 18 bases between. CDR3 length: 15 amino acids. The germline gives CDR1 MNHEY, CDR2 SVGAGI.

The V call is TRBV13, the J call TRBJ1-3; no reliable D call. The V end was cut by 2 bases, the J end by 0 bases, with 14 bases between. The CDR3 covers 17 residues. The germline V gene has CDR1 PRHDT and CDR2 FYEKMQ (reference sequence). CDR3 nucleotides: TGTGCCAGCAGCTTACCCCACAGATTCGGCTCTGGAAACACCATATATTTT. Translated: CASSLPHRFGSGNTIYF.

The V and J genes are TRBV30 and TRBJ1-4; D is uncertain. The CDR3 extends over 12 amino acids. The V end was cut by 0 bases, the J end by 6 bases, with 5 bases between. Germline loops: CDR1 GTSNPN, CDR2 SVGIG (reference sequence). The CDR3 region is CAWSVLDEKLFF. The CDR3 DNA follows: TGTGCCTGGAGTGTACTGGATGAAAAACTGTTTTTT.

The chain carries TRBV27 and TRBJ2-1; D is unclear. Trimming shortened V by 0 bases and J by 2 bases, and 8 bases separated the two germline ends. The CDR3 has 15 amino acids. Germline V gene sequence: CDR1 MNHEY, CDR2 SMNVEV (reference sequence). In DNA, the CDR3 is TGTGCCAGCAGTTTATCAGGTCCTCCCTACAATGAGCAGTTCTTC. Its translation: CASSLSGPPYNEQFF.

The chain has TRBV7-9 and TRBJ1-1; D is perhaps TRBD1 (5 bases). The CDR3 extends over 13 amino acids. V lost 7 bases and J 7 bases, leaving 16 bases between the germline ends. Germline-derived CDR1 and CDR2 are SEHNR and FQNEAQ (reference sequence). CDR3 region: CASTTSGGGEAFF. In DNA form, the CDR3 reads TGTGCCAGCACCACCTCGGGGGGAGGTGAAGCTTTCTTT.

The chain uses TRBV11-2 and TRBJ2-7; no definite D call. Trimming stripped 2 bases from V and 7 bases from J, with 3 bases between. This CDR3 spans 10 amino acids. Germline CDR1 reads SGHAT; CDR2 reads FQNNGV. For the CDR3, the DNA is TGTGCCAGCAGCTTAAGAGAGCAGTACTTC. It yields the protein CASSLREQYF.

The chain links TRBV6-1 to TRBJ1-4, with D tentatively TRBD1 (5 bases). The ends were cut back, 1 base at V and 8 bases at J, with 20 bases in the middle. This CDR3 region has 17 residues. Germline CDR1 reads MNHNS; CDR2 reads SASEGT. CDR3 region: CASSEEGRTPEREKLFF. In nucleotides, the CDR3 is TGTGCCAGCAGTGAAGAGGGGAGAACCCCCGAGCGGGAAAAACTGTTTTTT.

V usage is TRBV11-2 and J usage is TRBJ2-3, with a weak D call TRBD2 (6 bases). Germline V gene sequence: CDR1 SGHAT, CDR2 FQNNGV. The CDR3 spans 15 residues. Trimming took 0 bases from V and 5 from J, leaving 12 bases between them. Written as DNA, the CDR3 is TGTGCCAGCAGCTTAGAGGCGGGGCCGGGAGATACGCAGTATTTT. Translating it yields CASSLEAGPGDTQYF.

V and J are TRBV19 and TRBJ2-1; no firm D call. CDR1 and CDR2 (germline): LNHDA, SQIVND (reference sequence). The CDR3 spans 11 residues. V lost 8 bases to trimming and J lost 6 bases, with 8 bases between them. CDR3 DNA sequence: TGTGCCAGTGGGCCGCGCAATGAGCAGTTCTTC. Its protein product is CASGPRNEQFF.

J is TRBJ2-1 and V is TRBV27, with D possibly TRBD2 on 6 matching bases. The CDR3 is made up of 13 amino acids. Between the trimmed V and J ends, which lost 7 bases and 7 bases, there was a span of 14 bases. CDR1 MNHEY and CDR2 SMNVEV come from the germline V gene (reference sequence). In nucleotides, the CDR3 is TGTGCCAGCAACCCACCTGGGACTAATGAGCAGTTCTTC. Its protein product is CASNPPGTNEQFF.

V usage is TRBV7-2 and J usage is TRBJ2-7; tentative D call: TRBD1 (5 bases). The J call is uncertain, as TRBJ2-5 better fits the DNA end. Germline V CDR1 and CDR2: SGHTA, FQGNSA. CDR3 size: 14 residues. The CDR3 region is CASSLVTAQETQYF. The CDR3 nucleotides are TGTGCCAGCAGCTTAGTGACAGCCCAAGAGACCCAGTACTTC.

The chain recombines TRBV4-2 with TRBJ2-5; 11 nucleotides agree with TRBD2. V lost 0 bases to trimming and J lost 2 bases; unmatched junction nucleotides: 5. Germline V gives CDR1 LGHNA, CDR2 YNFKEQ. The CDR3 is made up of 17 amino acids. Written as DNA, the CDR3 is TGTGCCAGCAGCCAAGAGCCTCTAGCGGGGGGTCAAGAGACCCAGTACTTC. This sequence encodes CASSQEPLAGGQETQYF.

The chain recombines TRBV4-1 with TRBJ1-2; D perhaps matches TRBD1 (5 bases). The CDR3 consists of 17 residues. V shed 0 bases and J shed 4 bases, with 18 bases lying between them. Looked up from germline, CDR1 is MGHRA and CDR2 is YSYEKL. The CDR3 DNA follows: TGCGCCAGCAGCCAAGATCATATACAGGCACCAGGCTATGGCTACACCTTC. As protein: CASSQDHIQAPGYGYTF.

This clone was picked up one time. V and J are TRBV5-8 and TRBJ1-2, with D unclear. The CDR3 covers 13 residues. Germline assignment: CDR1 SGHTS and CDR2 YDEGEE. Trimming removed 2 bases at V and 4 bases at J, with 9 bases between. The CDR3 spells CASSFGDPYGYTF. The CDR3, as DNA: TGTGCCAGCAGCTTCGGGGATCCCTATGGCTACACCTTC. The full variable domain, rest sourced from reference TRBV5-8 and TRBJ1-2, is EAGVTQSPTHLIKTRGQQATLRCSPISGHTSVYWYQQALGLGLQFLLWYDEGEERNRGNFPPRFSGRQFPNYSSELNVNALELEDSALYLCASSFGDPYGYTFGSGTRLTVV.

This chain joins TRBV10-2 and TRBJ1-4; a possible D gene is TRBD1 (6 bases). Per germline, CDR1 WSHSY and CDR2 SAAADI. The CDR3 loop spans 14 amino acids. V lost 5 bases and J lost 5, with 12 bases in between. CDR3 protein: CASSWTERNEKLFF. CDR3 bases: TGCGCCAGCAGTTGGACAGAACGCAATGAAAAACTGTTTTTT.

The V and J genes are TRBV15 and TRBJ1-3; D gene ambiguous. Trimming stripped 5 bases from V and 2 bases from J, with 10 bases between. CDR3 size: 14 residues. The germline gives CDR1 LNHNV, CDR2 YYDKDF (reference sequence). In DNA form, the CDR3 reads TGTGCCACCAGCCCGGGTGGAGCTGGAAACACCATATATTTT. Encoded protein: CATSPGGAGNTIYF.

The rearrangement joins TRBV10-3 to TRBJ2-7, with D unclear. CDR1 and CDR2 from the germline V gene are ENHRY and SYGVKD. This CDR3 has 12 residues. V was cut by 3 bases and J by 1 base, with 4 bases left in between. CDR3 bases: TGTGCCATCAGTGACATATCCTACGAGCAGTACTTC. Translated: CAISDISYEQYF.

The chain links TRBV6-5 to TRBJ1-1, with a tentative D call TRBD1 (5 bases). Germline V lookup: CDR1 MNHEY, CDR2 SVGAGI. Trimming stripped 5 bases from V and 0 bases from J, with 10 bases between. The CDR3 runs to 14 residues. CDR3 nucleotides: TGTGCCAGCAGTCTACAGGAGATGAACACTGAAGCTTTCTTT. Encoded protein: CASSLQEMNTEAFF.

This chain uses TRBV29-1 with TRBJ2-7, with D possibly TRBD1 on 5 matching bases. V was shortened by 5 bases and J by 0 bases, with 8 bases between the two germline ends. CDR3 length equals 12 residues. CDR1 is SQVTM, CDR2 ANQGSEA, per germline. For the CDR3, the DNA is TGCAGCGTTCCAGGGCCCTCCTACGAGCAGTACTTC. It specifies CSVPGPSYEQYF.

V is TRBV4-1 and J is TRBJ2-7; maybe TRBD1 (5 bases). Germline V CDR1 and CDR2: MGHRA, YSYEKL. The CDR3 covers 13 residues. Trimming cost V 3 bases and J 6 bases, with 12 bases left between them. CDR3 nucleotide sequence: TGCGCCAGCAGCCATGCAGGGTTTGTCGAGCAGTACTTC. Amino acid sequence: CASSHAGFVEQYF.

The table lists this clone with a count of one. The gene calls are TRBV5-8 and TRBJ1-1; TRBD1 matches 7 bases. V lost 5 bases, J lost 7 bases, and 2 bases stayed unmatched. This CDR3 region has 11 residues. CDR1 SGHTS and CDR2 YDEGEE come from the germline V gene. The DNA for the CDR3 is TGTGCCAGCAGACAGGGGAGTGAAGCTTTCTTT. It is translated as CASRQGSEAFF.

The chain links TRBV5-5 to TRBJ2-7, with D possibly being TRBD1 (6 bases). The V gene's germline CDR1 is SGHKS and CDR2 YYEKEE (reference sequence). V lost 4 bases and J 3 bases, leaving 14 bases between the germline ends. There are 14 residues in the CDR3. The CDR3 protein is CASSPRTDSYEQYF. The CDR3 DNA reads as TGTGCCAGCAGCCCCCGAACGGACAGCTACGAGCAGTACTTC.

The chain has TRBV29-1 and TRBJ1-2; the D is unclear. The CDR3 has 12 amino acids. Germline V lookup: CDR1 SQVTM, CDR2 ANQGSEA. The V end lost 1 base, the J end lost 5 bases, and 8 bases lay between the germline ends. The CDR3 nucleotides read TGCAGCGTTGAAGGGACGGCTTATGGCTACACCTTC. This gives the protein CSVEGTAYGYTF.

The V gene is TRBV2, the J gene TRBJ2-7; no reliable D call. Germline lookup yields CDR1 SNHLY and CDR2 FYNNEI. The CDR3 has 10 residues. Trimming cost V 7 bases and J 6 bases, with 7 bases left between them. This chain's CDR3 is CASMGFEQYF. Here the CDR3 DNA reads TGTGCCAGCATGGGGTTCGAGCAGTACTTC.

V is TRBV2 and J is TRBJ2-2; 7 bases align to TRBD1. V lost 9 bases and J lost 9; bases outside the gene matches: 10. Germline V gene lookup returns CDR1 SNHLY and CDR2 FYNNEI. There are 13 residues in the CDR3. CDR3 coding DNA: TGTGCCAGTGAGAACAGGGGTCGCAGGGAGCTGTTTTTT. Translation gives CASENRGRRELFF.

This chain connects TRBV27 to TRBJ2-7, with D maybe TRBD2 (6 bases). This CDR3 has 14 residues. V lost 0 bases, J lost 6 bases, and 12 bases lay in between. Germline V CDR1 and CDR2: MNHEY, SMNVEV (reference sequence). The CDR3 nucleotides are TGTGCCAGCAGTTTATCTTTGGCCGGGGGCGAGCAGTACTTC. It codes for CASSLSLAGGEQYF.